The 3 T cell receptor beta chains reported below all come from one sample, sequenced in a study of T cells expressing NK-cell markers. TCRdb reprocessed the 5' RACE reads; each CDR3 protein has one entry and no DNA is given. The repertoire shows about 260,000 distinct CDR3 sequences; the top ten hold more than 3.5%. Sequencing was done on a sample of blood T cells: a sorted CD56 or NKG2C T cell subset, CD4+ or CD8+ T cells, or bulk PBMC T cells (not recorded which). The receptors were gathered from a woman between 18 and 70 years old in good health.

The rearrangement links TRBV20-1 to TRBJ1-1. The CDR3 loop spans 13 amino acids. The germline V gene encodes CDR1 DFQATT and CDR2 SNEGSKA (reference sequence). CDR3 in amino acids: CSAYHRAGAEAFF.

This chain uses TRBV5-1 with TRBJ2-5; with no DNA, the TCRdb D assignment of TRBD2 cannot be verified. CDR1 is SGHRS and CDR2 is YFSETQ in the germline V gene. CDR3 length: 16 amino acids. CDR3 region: CASSHLLAGVQETQYF.

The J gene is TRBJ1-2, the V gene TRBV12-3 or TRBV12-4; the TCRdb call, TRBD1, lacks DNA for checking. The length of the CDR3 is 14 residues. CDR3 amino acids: CASSTPGGNYGYTF.